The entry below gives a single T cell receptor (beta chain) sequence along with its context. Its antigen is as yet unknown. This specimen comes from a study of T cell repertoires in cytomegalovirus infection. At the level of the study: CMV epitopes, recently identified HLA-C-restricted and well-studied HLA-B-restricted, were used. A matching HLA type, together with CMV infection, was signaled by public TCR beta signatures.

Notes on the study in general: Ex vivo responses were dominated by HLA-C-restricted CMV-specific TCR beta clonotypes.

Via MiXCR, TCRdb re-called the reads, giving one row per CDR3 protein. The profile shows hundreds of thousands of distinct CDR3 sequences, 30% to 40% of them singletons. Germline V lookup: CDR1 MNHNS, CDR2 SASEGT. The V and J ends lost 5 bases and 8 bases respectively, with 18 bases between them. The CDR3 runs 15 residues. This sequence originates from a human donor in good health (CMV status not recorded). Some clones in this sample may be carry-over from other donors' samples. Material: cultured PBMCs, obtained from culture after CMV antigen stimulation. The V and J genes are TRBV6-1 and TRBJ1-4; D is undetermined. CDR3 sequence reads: CASSYESLGGEKLFF. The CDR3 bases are TGTGCCAGCAGTTACGAATCCCTCGGTGGGGAAAAACTGTTTTTT.